The T cell receptor beta chain under discussion was sequenced for a study of blood T cell repertoires in COVID-19. Study information: The samples span acute and convalescent COVID-19 from the United States, Italy and Spain. PBMCs, B-cell-depleted T cells, or T cells provided the cDNA or gDNA that made up the material.

The CDR3 has 18 amino acids. Germline V lookup: CDR1 SGDLS, CDR2 YYNGEE. With V trimmed by 2 bases and J by 1 base, 9 bases remained unmatched. Methods used by the authors: From reference gene primer amplification, estimates of nucleated cell counts were derived. TCRdb's table, derived via immunoSEQ multiplex PCR, lists solely in-frame clones and lacks some. V and J calls and clone size follow that table, whereas D and trimming were derived from the DNA. The sample includes 200,000 to 300,000 clones, 84% of them seen just once. The J gene is TRBJ2-6, the V gene TRBV9; 7 positions agree with TRBD2. Sequences were obtained from peripheral blood. The origin of this receptor is a human donor in a cohort sampled during active COVID-19. CDR3 sequence reads: CASSVDPQGGSGANVLTF. The CDR3 nucleotides read TGTGCCAGCAGCGTCGACCCCCAGGGAGGGTCTGGGGCCAACGTCCTGACTTTC.